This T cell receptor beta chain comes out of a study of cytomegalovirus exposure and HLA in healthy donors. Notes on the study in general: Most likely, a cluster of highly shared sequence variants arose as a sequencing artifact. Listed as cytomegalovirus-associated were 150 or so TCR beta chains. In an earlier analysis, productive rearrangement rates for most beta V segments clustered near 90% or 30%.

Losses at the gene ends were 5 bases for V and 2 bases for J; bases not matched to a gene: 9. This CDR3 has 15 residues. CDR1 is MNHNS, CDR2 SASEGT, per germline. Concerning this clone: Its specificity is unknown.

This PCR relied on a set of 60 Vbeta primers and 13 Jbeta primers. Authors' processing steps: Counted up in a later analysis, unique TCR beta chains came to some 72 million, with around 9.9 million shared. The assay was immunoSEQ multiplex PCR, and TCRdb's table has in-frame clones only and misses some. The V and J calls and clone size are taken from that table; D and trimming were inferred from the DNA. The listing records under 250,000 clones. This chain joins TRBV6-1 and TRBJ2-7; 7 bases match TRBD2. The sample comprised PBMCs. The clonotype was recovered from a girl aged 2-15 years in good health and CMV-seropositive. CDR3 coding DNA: TGTGCCAGCAGTCAAGGACCGGGACTAACCTACGAGCAGTACTTC. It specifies CASSQGPGLTYEQYF.